One sample yielded the 26 T cell receptor beta chains listed below, sequenced in a study of T cell clonality in common variable immunodeficiency. Sequencing used immunoSEQ multiplex PCR; TCRdb keeps in-frame clones, though not all of them. Listed here are 55,000 to 65,000 clones without any singletons, the top ten holding about 1.5%. Sequenced sample: peripheral blood mononuclear cells. These receptors came from a person between 18 and 75 years old in good health.

The sample holds many counts of this clone. Coverage ceases 3 residues before the CDR3 finishes, and the germline J gene fills in the end. This chain connects TRBV20-1 to TRBJ2-1; D may be TRBD2 (7 bases). The CDR3 is 14 residues long. The germline CDR1 and CDR2 sequences are DFQATT and SNEGSKA (reference sequence). Trimming took 7 bases from V and 3 from J, leaving 16 bases between them. This chain's CDR3 is CSVVRGAYYNEQFF. The part of the CDR3 DNA that was read is TGCAGTGTGGTTCGGGGGGCTTACTACAATGAG.

This clone was recorded at least ten times. CDR3 DNA (partial): TGCGCCAGCAGCTTGCTACCTCTCACCCCGGGACAGGGCTATGAG. Translated, it gives CASSLLPLTPGQGYE. The whole CDR3 protein is CASSLLPLTPGQGYEQFF. The rearrangement joins TRBV5-1 to TRBJ2-1; 9 bases line up with TRBD1. The read falls 3 residues short of the CDR3 end, and the missing part is taken from the germline J gene. V lost 1 base to trimming and J lost 8 bases; unmatched junction nucleotides: 16. This CDR3 is 18 amino acids long. Germline assignment: CDR1 SGHRS and CDR2 YFSETQ.

This clone was counted at least ten times. The sequenced fragment ends 3 residues before the CDR3 boundary, so the rest is inferred from the germline J gene. The J gene is TRBJ2-3, the V gene TRBV5-1; 7 bases align to TRBD2. The J segment lost 0 bases and the V segment lost 4 bases, leaving 5 bases of the junction unmatched. The CDR3 is 15 residues long. Germline V gene lookup returns CDR1 SGHRS and CDR2 YFSETQ. The CDR3 loop is CASSHRDYSTDTQYF. Incomplete CDR3 DNA: TGCGCCAGCAGCCACCGGGACTATAGCACAGATACG.

This clone showed up many times. The CDR3 goes on 3 residues after the read ends, and that part is filled in from the germline J gene. The chain employs TRBV20-1 and TRBJ2-1, with 9 bases identical to TRBD2. Trimming at V came to 4 bases and at J to 9 bases, leaving 7 bases not matched to a gene. The CDR3 contains 13 residues. Germline assignment: CDR1 DFQATT and CDR2 SNEGSKA (reference sequence). Incomplete CDR3 DNA: TGCAGTGCTACGGGACTAGCAGAGGTTGAG. Translating it yields CSATGLAEVE. In full, the CDR3 reads CSATGLAEVEQFF.

This clone showed up many times. With the read ending 3 residues before the CDR3 end, the germline J gene is used to fill in that end. The chain has TRBV6-1 and TRBJ2-3; 9 bases are a match to TRBD1. The J segment lost 4 bases and the V segment lost 0 bases, leaving 2 bases of the junction unmatched. The CDR3 has 15 amino acids. Germline CDR1 reads MNHNS; CDR2 reads SASEGT. CDR3 region: CASSEATGGADTQYF. Partial CDR3 DNA: TGTGCCAGCAGTGAAGCGACAGGGGGGGCAGATACG.

This clone was recorded many times. Read coverage stops 3 residues before the CDR3 terminus; the germline J gene supplies the remainder. The chain carries TRBV20-1 and TRBJ1-4; 8 bases match TRBD1. With 6 bases clipped from V and 2 bases from J, the junction kept 5 bases outside the gene matches. From germline, CDR1 is DFQATT and CDR2 SNEGSKA (reference sequence). The CDR3 has 14 residues. The CDR3 here is CSAKDRVTNEKLFF. CDR3 bases read: TGCAGTGCCAAGGACAGGGTTACTAATGAAAAA.

This clone showed up many times. The DNA ends 3 residues before the CDR3 does, and the rest of the CDR3 is filled in from the germline J gene. The V gene is TRBV5-1, the J gene TRBJ2-2, with TRBD2 matching over 10 bases. This CDR3 is built from 15 residues. Trimming at V came to 1 base and at J to 8 bases, leaving 5 bases not matched to a gene. CDR1 and CDR2 (germline): SGHRS, YFSETQ. The CDR3 here is CASSLSSGRSGELFF. CDR3 DNA (partial): TGCGCCAGCAGCTTGTCTAGCGGGAGAAGTGGGGAG.

In this sample, this clone turned up many times. Sequencing ends 3 residues short of the CDR3 end; the germline J gene provides the rest. The V call is TRBV14, the J call TRBJ1-2; no clear D gene. CDR1 SGHDN and CDR2 FVKESK come from the germline V gene. V was clipped by 2 bases and J by 4 bases, with 14 bases between them. This CDR3 is 15 amino acids long. CDR3 residues: CASSQSSPGPYGYTF. Incomplete CDR3 DNA: TGTGCCAGCAGCCAATCCTCGCCAGGCCCCTATGGC.

This clone was recorded many times. The read terminates 3 residues before the CDR3 end, so the remaining end is supplied by the germline J gene. This sequence joins TRBV5-4 and TRBJ1-2; 9 bases agree with TRBD1. This CDR3 spans 14 amino acids. Germline V gene lookup returns CDR1 SGHNT and CDR2 YYREEE (reference sequence). The trim removed 3 bases at V and 3 bases at J, leaving 3 bases unmatched. The CDR3 is CASSWGDRDYGYTF. The DNA read from the CDR3 is TGTGCCAGCAGCTGGGGGGACAGGGACTATGGC.

This clone was observed at least ten times. The read terminates 3 residues ahead of where the CDR3 ends, so the germline J gene completes it. The rearrangement joins TRBV28 to TRBJ2-3; maybe TRBD2 (6 bases). This CDR3 region has 12 residues. The V gene lost 3 bases and the J gene lost 7 bases, with 8 bases spanning the gap. Germline values: CDR1 MDHEN, CDR2 SYDVKM. CDR3 sequence reads: CASSFGGNTQYF. The covered CDR3 bases are TGTGCCAGCAGTTTTGGGGGGAATACG. Full variable domain (missing parts from reference TRBV28 and TRBJ2-3): DVKVTQSSRYLVKRTGEKVFLECVQDMDHENMFWYRQDPGLGLRLIYFSYDVKMKEKGDIPEGYSVSREKKERFSLILESASTNQTSMYLCASSFGGNTQYFGPGTRLTVL.

Details on this clone: Sequencing ends 3 residues short of the CDR3 end; the germline J gene provides the rest. V and J are TRBV7-2 and TRBJ2-1; 9 nucleotides agree with TRBD2. The germline CDR1 and CDR2 sequences are SGHTA and FQGNSA. V shed 3 bases, J shed 5 bases, and the junction held 2 bases outside the gene matches. The CDR3 is made up of 14 amino acids. CDR3 DNA, as far as it was read: TGTGCCAGCAGCTTCTCTAGCGGGAACAATGAG. This codes for CASSFSSGNNE. The full-length CDR3 reads as CASSFSSGNNEQFF.

This clone was detected many times. The read ends 3 residues early relative to the CDR3; the germline J gene fills the gap. The chain links TRBV7-2 to TRBJ2-5; TRBD2 matches at 7 bases. Germline V gene data show CDR1 as SGHTA and CDR2 as FQGNSA. Trimming cost V 3 bases and J 5 bases; bases outside gene matches: 3. CDR3 length: 13 residues. The CDR3 here is CASSFAGVETQYF. Incomplete CDR3 DNA: TGTGCCAGCAGCTTTGCGGGAGTTGAGACC.

At least ten counts were recorded for this clone. Read data end 3 residues before the CDR3 end; the end is taken from the germline J gene. V usage is TRBV7-9 and J usage is TRBJ2-5; D might be TRBD2 (6 bases). Germline CDR1 is SEHNR and CDR2 is FQNEAQ (reference sequence). The CDR3 covers 15 residues. Trimming took 2 bases from V and 3 from J, leaving 13 bases between them. The CDR3 here is CASSLRRGWEETQYF. The DNA read from the CDR3 is TGTGCCAGCAGCTTAAGGAGGGGCTGGGAAGAGACC.

This clone was recorded at least ten times. The CDR3 end falls 3 residues outside the read, so it is completed with the germline J gene. The chain carries TRBV5-6 and TRBJ1-1, with D unclear. Germline lookup yields CDR1 SGHDT and CDR2 YYEEEE. CDR3 length: 12 residues. The sequenced part of the CDR3 DNA is TGTGCCAGCAGCTTGGACAGTACCGAA. As protein: CASSLDSTE. In full, the CDR3 is CASSLDSTEAFF.

This clone was counted many times. The read halts 3 residues ahead of the CDR3 end, with the missing end drawn from the germline J gene. The V and J genes are TRBV11-2 and TRBJ2-5; D not resolved. There are 14 residues in the CDR3. V was clipped by 2 bases and J by 1 base, with 8 bases between them. The germline V gene encodes CDR1 SGHAT and CDR2 FQNNGV. Incomplete CDR3 DNA: TGTGCCAGCAGCTTATACCAGTTCCAAGAGACC. Protein product: CASSLYQFQET. The complete CDR3 protein is CASSLYQFQETQYF.

Many counts were recorded for this clone. The read terminates 3 residues before the CDR3 end, so the remaining end is supplied by the germline J gene. This sequence joins TRBV20-1 and TRBJ1-2; 8 bases match TRBD1. This CDR3 has 11 residues. Germline V CDR1 and CDR2: DFQATT, SNEGSKA (reference sequence). The CDR3 DNA, read in part, is TGCAGTGCTCGGACAGGGCAAGGC. Translating gives CSARTGQG. The whole CDR3 reads CSARTGQGYTF.

This clone was seen repeatedly, ten times or more. Read sequence stops 3 residues before the CDR3 end, and the germline J gene provides the missing end. V and J are TRBV6-1 and TRBJ2-3; TRBD1 might be the D (6 bases). The CDR3 runs 14 residues. In germline, CDR1 is MNHNS, CDR2 SASEGT. V lost 3 bases to trimming and J lost 2 bases, with 9 bases between them. CDR3 DNA, as far as it was read: TGTGCCAGCAGTGACAGGGGAGACACAGATACG. Translating it yields CASSDRGDTDT. The whole CDR3 region reads CASSDRGDTDTQYF.

The table lists this clone with many counts. From the germline J gene comes the end of the CDR3, since the read stops 3 residues before it. The chain couples TRBV19 to TRBJ2-1; 15 positions match TRBD2. The CDR3 length is 17 residues. In germline, CDR1 is LNHDA, CDR2 SQIVND (reference sequence). With V trimmed by 5 bases and J by 3 bases, 5 bases remained unmatched. The chain's CDR3 is CASSVGLAGGNYNEQFF. Incomplete CDR3 DNA: TGTGCCAGTAGTGTTGGACTAGCGGGAGGGAACTACAATGAG.

In its sample, this clone was seen many times. The read halts 3 residues ahead of the CDR3 end, with the missing end drawn from the germline J gene. V gene TRBV29-1 combines with J gene TRBJ1-2; D gene ambiguous. The CDR3 runs to 11 residues. V was cut by 4 bases and J by 7 bases, with 10 bases left in between. Looked up from germline, CDR1 is SQVTM and CDR2 is ANQGSEA. Incomplete CDR3 DNA: TGCAGCGTTGTGCACCGGGGTGGC. Protein product: CSVVHRGG. The full CDR3 protein is CSVVHRGGYTF.

This clone has a count of ten or more. Read data end 3 residues before the CDR3 end; the end is taken from the germline J gene. The rearrangement uses TRBV23-1 and TRBJ2-1, with D tentatively TRBD1 (5 bases). TRBV23-1 is filed as an ORF, its function uncertain. Between the trimmed V and J ends, which lost 0 bases and 8 bases, there was a span of 14 bases. CDR3 size: 15 residues. Incomplete CDR3 DNA: TGCGCCAGCAGTCAATCGGTCGCAGGGTTGCATGAG. Its translation: CASSQSVAGLHE. The CDR3 in full is CASSQSVAGLHEQFF.

The table lists this clone with many counts. The sequenced fragment ends 3 residues before the CDR3 boundary, so the rest is inferred from the germline J gene. The gene calls are TRBV5-4 and TRBJ2-7, with TRBD1 matching over 7 bases. Per the germline V gene, CDR1 is SGHNT and CDR2 is YYREEE (reference sequence). V gave up 4 bases and J gave up 2 bases; unmatched junction bases: 9. The CDR3 consists of 15 residues. The CDR3 loop reads CASSPDRDRAYEQYF. The sequenced part of the CDR3 DNA is TGTGCCAGCAGCCCTGACAGGGACCGTGCCTACGAG.

There are many counts of this clone. The sequenced fragment ends 3 residues before the CDR3 boundary, so the rest is inferred from the germline J gene. V and J are TRBV18 and TRBJ2-6; D unclear. Trimming took off 9 bases at V and 0 bases at J, with 9 bases between the two ends. Germline loops: CDR1 KGHSH, CDR2 LQKENI. The CDR3 totals 14 residues. CDR3 in amino acids: CASSRSSGANVLTF. The covered CDR3 bases are TGTGCCAGTTCCCGGTCCTCTGGGGCCAACGTC.

This clone has a count of ten or more. CDR3 DNA (partial): TGTGCCAGCAGCTTGGGTGGGGCAGACTATGGC. This translates into CASSLGGADYG. The complete CDR3 reads CASSLGGADYGYTF. V gene TRBV5-5 combines with J gene TRBJ1-2; weak D call: TRBD1 (5 bases). The read gets to within 3 residues of the CDR3 end, and the germline J gene fills in the rest. CDR1 and CDR2 from the germline V gene are SGHKS and YYEKEE (reference sequence). The CDR3 runs to 14 residues. The V end lost 0 bases, the J end lost 3 bases, and 9 bases lay between the germline ends. The whole variable domain, remainder taken from reference TRBV5-5 and TRBJ1-2, is DAGVTQSPTHLIKTRGQQVTLRCSPISGHKSVSWYQQVLGQGPQFIFQYYEKEERGRGNFPDRFSARQFPNYSSELNVNALLLGDSALYLCASSLGGADYGYTFGSGTRLTVV.

The table lists this clone with many counts. The CDR3 reads CASSSGGAGGDIQYF. CDR3 DNA, as far as it was read: TGTGCCAGCAGCTCCGGGGGGGCTGGGGGGGACATT. V and J are TRBV7-2 and TRBJ2-4; 8 nucleotides match TRBD2. The CDR3 end is not reached by the read, which stops 3 residues before it; the germline J gene fills it in. CDR3 length: 15 amino acids. Germline V gene lookup returns CDR1 SGHTA and CDR2 FQGNSA. Unmatched junction bases numbered 10, after V lost 4 bases and J lost 8 bases.

This clone was seen repeatedly, ten times or more. The observed sequence ends 3 residues before the CDR3 terminus, with the missing tail filled in from the germline J gene. V gene TRBV20-1 combines with J gene TRBJ2-2, with 13 bases identical to TRBD2. CDR3 size: 17 residues. Germline loops: CDR1 DFQATT, CDR2 SNEGSKA (reference sequence). Trimming took 1 base from V and 2 from J; bases not matched to a gene: 4. CDR3 DNA, as far as it was read: TGCAGTGCTAGAGGGACTAGCGGGAGTCATAACACCGGGGAG. Its translation is CSARGTSGSHNTGE. From start to end, the CDR3 is CSARGTSGSHNTGELFF.

This clone appeared many times. Coverage ceases 3 residues before the CDR3 finishes, and the germline J gene fills in the end. The V call is TRBV29-1, the J call TRBJ2-3; 8 bases line up with TRBD2. Trimming at V came to 3 bases and at J to 3 bases, leaving 2 bases not matched to a gene. In germline, CDR1 is SQVTM, CDR2 ANQGSEA. This CDR3 has 13 amino acids. CDR3 protein: CSVEASGTDTQYF. The sequenced part of the CDR3 DNA is TGCAGCGTTGAGGCTAGCGGGACAGATACG.